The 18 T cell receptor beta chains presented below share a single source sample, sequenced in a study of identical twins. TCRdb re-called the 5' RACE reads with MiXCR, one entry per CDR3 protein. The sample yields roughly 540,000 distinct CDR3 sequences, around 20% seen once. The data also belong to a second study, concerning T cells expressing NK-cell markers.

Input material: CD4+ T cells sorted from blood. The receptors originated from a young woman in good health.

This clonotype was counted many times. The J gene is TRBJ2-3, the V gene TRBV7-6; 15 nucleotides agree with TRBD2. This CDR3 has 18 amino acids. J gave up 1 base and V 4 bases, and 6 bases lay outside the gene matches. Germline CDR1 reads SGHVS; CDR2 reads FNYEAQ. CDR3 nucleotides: TGTGCCAGCAGCTCCCCGGGACTAGCGGGGGGCCGCACAGATACGCAGTATTTT. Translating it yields CASSSPGLAGGRTDTQYF.

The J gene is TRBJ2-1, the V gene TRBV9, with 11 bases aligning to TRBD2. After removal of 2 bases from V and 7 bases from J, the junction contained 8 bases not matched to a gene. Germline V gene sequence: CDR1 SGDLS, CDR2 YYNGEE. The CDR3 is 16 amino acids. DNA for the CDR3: TGTGCCAGCAGCGTCTTAGCGGGAGGGTCTCGGAATGAGCAGTTCTTC. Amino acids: CASSVLAGGSRNEQFF.

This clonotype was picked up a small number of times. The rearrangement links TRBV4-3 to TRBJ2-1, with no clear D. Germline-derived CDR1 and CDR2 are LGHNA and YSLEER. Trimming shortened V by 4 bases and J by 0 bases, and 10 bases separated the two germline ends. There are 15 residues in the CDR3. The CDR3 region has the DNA TGCGCCAGCAGCCTCCGACGCGCCTCCTACAATGAGCAGTTCTTC. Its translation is CASSLRRASYNEQFF.

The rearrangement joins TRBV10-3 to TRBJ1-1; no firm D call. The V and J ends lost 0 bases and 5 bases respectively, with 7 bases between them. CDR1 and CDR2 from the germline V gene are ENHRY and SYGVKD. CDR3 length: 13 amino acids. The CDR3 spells CAISESVRTEAFF. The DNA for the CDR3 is TGTGCCATCAGTGAGTCGGTTAGGACTGAAGCTTTCTTT.

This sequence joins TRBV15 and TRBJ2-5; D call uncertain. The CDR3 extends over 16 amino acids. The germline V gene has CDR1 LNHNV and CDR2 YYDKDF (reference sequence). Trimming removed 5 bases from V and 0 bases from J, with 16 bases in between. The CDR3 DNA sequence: TGTGCCACCAGCTCAGCCGGGCCAACCTACCAAGAGACCCAGTACTTC. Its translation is CATSSAGPTYQETQYF.

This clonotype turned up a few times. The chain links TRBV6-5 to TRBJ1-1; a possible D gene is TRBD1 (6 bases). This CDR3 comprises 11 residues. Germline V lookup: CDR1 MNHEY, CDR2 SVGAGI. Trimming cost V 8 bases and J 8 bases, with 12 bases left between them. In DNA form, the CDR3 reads TGTGCCAGCCGTAACAGGGAAGAAGCTTTCTTT. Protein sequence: CASRNREEAFF.

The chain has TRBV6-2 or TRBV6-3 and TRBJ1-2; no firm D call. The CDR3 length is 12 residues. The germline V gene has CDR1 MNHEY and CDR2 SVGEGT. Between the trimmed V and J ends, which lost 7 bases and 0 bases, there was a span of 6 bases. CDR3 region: CASTGPNYGYTF. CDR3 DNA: TGTGCCAGCACCGGTCCTAACTATGGCTACACCTTC.

This chain's CDR3 is CASSPGQSTGNTEAFF. Here the CDR3 DNA reads TGTGCCAGCAGCCCAGGGCAGTCCACAGGGAACACTGAAGCTTTCTTT. The V gene is TRBV11-3, the J gene TRBJ1-1, with D tentatively TRBD1 (5 bases). Germline CDR1 reads SGHNT; CDR2 reads YENEEA. V lost 5 bases, J lost 1 base, and 17 bases lay in between. The CDR3 is 16 residues long. The full variable domain, its missing parts supplied by reference TRBV11-3 and TRBJ1-1, is EAGVVQSPRYKIIEKKQPVAFWCNPISGHNTLYWYLQNLGQGPELLIRYENEEAVDDSQLPKDRFSAERLKGVDSTLKIQPAELGDSAVYLCASSPGQSTGNTEAFFGQGTRLTVV.

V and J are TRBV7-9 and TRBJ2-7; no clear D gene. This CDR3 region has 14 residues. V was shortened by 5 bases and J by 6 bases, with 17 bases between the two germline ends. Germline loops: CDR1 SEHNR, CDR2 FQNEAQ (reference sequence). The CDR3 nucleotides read TGTGCCAGCAGCCCCCCCCATACTGCTACCGAGCAGTACTTC. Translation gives CASSPPHTATEQYF.

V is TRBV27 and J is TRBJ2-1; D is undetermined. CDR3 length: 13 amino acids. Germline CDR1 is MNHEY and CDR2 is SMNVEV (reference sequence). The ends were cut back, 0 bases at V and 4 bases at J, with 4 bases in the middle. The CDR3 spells CASSLSLYNEQFF. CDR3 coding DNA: TGTGCCAGCAGTTTATCATTATACAATGAGCAGTTCTTC.

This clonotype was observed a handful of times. CDR3 amino acids: CSAPTGGVQETQYF. The CDR3 region has the DNA TGCAGTGCCCCGACAGGGGGGGTCCAAGAGACCCAGTACTTC. The chain joins TRBV20-1 to TRBJ2-5, with 9 bases aligning to TRBD1. This CDR3 has 14 amino acids. V was clipped by 6 bases and J by 1 base; unmatched bases: 6. CDR1 and CDR2 (germline): DFQATT, SNEGSKA (reference sequence).

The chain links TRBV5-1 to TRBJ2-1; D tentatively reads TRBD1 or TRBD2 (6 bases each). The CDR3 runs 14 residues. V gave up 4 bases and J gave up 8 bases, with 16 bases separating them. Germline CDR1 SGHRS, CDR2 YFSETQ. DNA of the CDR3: TGCGCCAGCAGCCAGGGGCTAGCGAGTGATGAGCAGTTCTTC. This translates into CASSQGLASDEQFF.

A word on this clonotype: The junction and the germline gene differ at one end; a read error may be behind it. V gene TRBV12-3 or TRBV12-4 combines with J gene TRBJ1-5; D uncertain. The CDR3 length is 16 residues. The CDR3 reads CASSLRAEVRNLPQHF. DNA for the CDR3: TGTGCCAGCAGCCTAAGGGCAGAGGTAAGGAATCTGCCCCAGCATTTT.

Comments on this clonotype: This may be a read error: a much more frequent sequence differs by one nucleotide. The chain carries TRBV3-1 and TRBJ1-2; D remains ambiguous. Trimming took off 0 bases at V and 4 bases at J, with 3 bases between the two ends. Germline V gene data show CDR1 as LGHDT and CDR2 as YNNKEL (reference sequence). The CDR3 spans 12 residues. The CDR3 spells CASSQDTYGYTF. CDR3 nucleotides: TGTGCCAGCAGCCAAGATACCTATGGCTACACCTTC. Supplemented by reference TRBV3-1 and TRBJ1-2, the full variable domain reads DTAVSQTPKYLVTQMGNDKSIKCEQNLGHDTMYWYKQDSKKFLKIMFSYNNKELIINETVPNRFSPKSPDKAHLNLHINSLELGDSAVYFCASSQDTYGYTFGSGTRLTVV.

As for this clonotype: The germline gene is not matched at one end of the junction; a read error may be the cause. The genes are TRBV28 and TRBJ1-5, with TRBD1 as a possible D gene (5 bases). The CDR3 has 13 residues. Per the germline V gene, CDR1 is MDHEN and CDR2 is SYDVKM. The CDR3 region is CASTLNRNQPQHF. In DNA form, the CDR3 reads TGTGCCAGCACTTTAAACAGGAATCAGCCCCAGCATTTT.

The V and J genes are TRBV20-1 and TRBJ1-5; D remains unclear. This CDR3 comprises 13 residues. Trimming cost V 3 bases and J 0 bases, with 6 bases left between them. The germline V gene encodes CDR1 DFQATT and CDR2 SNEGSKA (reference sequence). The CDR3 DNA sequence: TGCAGTGCTAGCTGGGATAGCAATCAGCCCCAGCATTTT. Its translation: CSASWDSNQPQHF.

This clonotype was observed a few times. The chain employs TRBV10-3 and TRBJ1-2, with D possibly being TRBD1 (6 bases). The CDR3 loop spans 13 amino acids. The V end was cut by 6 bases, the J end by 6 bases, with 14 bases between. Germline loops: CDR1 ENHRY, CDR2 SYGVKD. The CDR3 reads CAIRENREDGYTF. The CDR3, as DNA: TGTGCCATCAGAGAGAACAGGGAGGATGGCTACACCTTC.

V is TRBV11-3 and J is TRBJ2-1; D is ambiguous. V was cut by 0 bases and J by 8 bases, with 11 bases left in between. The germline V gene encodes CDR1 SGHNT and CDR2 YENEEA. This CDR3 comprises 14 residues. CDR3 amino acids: CASSLESAVHEQFF. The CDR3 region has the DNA TGTGCCAGCAGCTTAGAGTCGGCAGTCCATGAGCAGTTCTTC.